A few counts support the clone carrying this T cell receptor beta chain. What it binds is not known. The sample comes from a study of OX40 agonist ivuxolimab in advanced cancers. Study results and limitations: Among the lowest levels of clonal expansion were found in partial responders at 0.1-3.0 mg/kg. More expanded clones were found, on average, in CD8+ than in CD4+ T cells. CD4+ and CD8+ blood T cells expanded clonally by week 6 at 0.1 to 3.0 mg/kg.

This CDR3 has 14 amino acids. Per germline, CDR1 SGHDT and CDR2 YYEEEE. Unmatched junction bases numbered 4, after V lost 0 bases and J lost 5 bases. Repertoires were generated with immunoSEQ multiplex PCR, while TCRdb's copy carries only in-frame clones and drops some. This table has tens of thousands of clones, 65% to 85% appearing once. Blood draws occurred at baseline, cycle 4 day 1, and cycle 7 day 1. This receptor was identified in an adult with an advanced solid tumor such as melanoma, head and neck, liver or kidney cancer. Sequencing used CD4+ or CD8+ T cells sorted from blood, obtained in a trial of the OX40 agonist ivuxolimab. The chain couples TRBV5-6 to TRBJ2-5; TRBD1 aligns across 7 bases. This CDR3 is CASSLGQGPETQYF. CDR3 coding DNA: TGTGCCAGCAGCTTGGGACAGGGCCCCGAGACCCAGTACTTC.